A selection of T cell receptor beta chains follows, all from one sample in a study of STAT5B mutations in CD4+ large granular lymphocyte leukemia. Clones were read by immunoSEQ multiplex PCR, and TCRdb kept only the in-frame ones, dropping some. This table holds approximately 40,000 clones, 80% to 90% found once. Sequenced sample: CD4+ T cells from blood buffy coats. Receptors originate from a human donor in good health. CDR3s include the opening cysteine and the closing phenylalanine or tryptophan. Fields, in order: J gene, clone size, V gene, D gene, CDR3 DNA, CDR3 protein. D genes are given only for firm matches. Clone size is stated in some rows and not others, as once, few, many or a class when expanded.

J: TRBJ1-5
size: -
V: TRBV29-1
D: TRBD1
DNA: TGCAGCGCCGGACAGGGACTTAATCAGCCCCAGCATTTT
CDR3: CSAGQGLNQPQHF

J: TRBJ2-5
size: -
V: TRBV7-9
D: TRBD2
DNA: TGTGCCAGCAGCTTAGGAGCGGGGGGGCCAGAGACCCAGTACTTC
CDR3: CASSLGAGGPETQYF

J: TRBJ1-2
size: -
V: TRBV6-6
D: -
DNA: TGTGCCAGCAGTCCCACTACGCGGGGGGGAGGTGGCTACACCTTC
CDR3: CASSPTTRGGGGYTF

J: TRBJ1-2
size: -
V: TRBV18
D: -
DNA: TGTGCCAGCTCAAACGAGGGTTGGAGAGGCTATGGCTACACCTTC
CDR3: CASSNEGWRGYGYTF

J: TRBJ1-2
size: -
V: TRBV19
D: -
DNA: TGTGCCAGTAGTAATTGGCCAGAGGGTTCAACCTTC
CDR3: CASSNWPEGSTF

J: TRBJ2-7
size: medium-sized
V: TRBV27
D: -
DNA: TGTGCCAGCAGTTTTCGGACAGTCCTGGTCGGCTACGAGCAGTACTTC
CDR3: CASSFRTVLVGYEQYF

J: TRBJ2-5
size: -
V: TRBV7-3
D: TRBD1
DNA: TGTGCCAGCAGCCGGGACAGAGGGACCCAGTACTTC
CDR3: CASSRDRGTQYF

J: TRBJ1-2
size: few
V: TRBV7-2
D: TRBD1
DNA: TGTGCCAGCAGCCCGTCAATACAGGGGGGCTATGGCTACACCTTC
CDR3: CASSPSIQGGYGYTF

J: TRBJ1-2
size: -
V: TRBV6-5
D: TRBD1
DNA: TGTGCCAGCAGTCCCGGGACAGGGAGCGGCTACACCTTC
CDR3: CASSPGTGSGYTF

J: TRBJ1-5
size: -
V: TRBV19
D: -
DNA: TGTGCCAGTAGTGATCAGGGCCAGCCCCAGCATTTT
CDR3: CASSDQGQPQHF

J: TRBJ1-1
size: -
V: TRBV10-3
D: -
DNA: TGTGCCACCCAGGACGGGCCCATGAACACTGAAGCTTTCTTT
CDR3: CATQDGPMNTEAFF

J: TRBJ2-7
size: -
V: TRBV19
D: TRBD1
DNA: TGTGCCAGTAGTACGGACAGGGGCGGTTCCGAGCAGTACTTC
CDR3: CASSTDRGGSEQYF

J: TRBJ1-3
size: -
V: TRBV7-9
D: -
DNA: TGTGCCAGCAGCCAGGACGGAAGCTCTGGAAACACCATATATTTT
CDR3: CASSQDGSSGNTIYF

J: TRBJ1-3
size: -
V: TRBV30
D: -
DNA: TGTGCCTGGAGTTCAGGTGGCGGTGGAAACACCATATATTTT
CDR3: CAWSSGGGGNTIYF

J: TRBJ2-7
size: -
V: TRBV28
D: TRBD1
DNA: TGTGCCAGCAGTACTCTCCCTAGGACAGGGTTGACCTACGAGCAGTACTTC
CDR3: CASSTLPRTGLTYEQYF

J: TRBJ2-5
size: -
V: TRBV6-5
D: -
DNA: TGTGCCAGCAGTGCCCGGGACTCCAGGGAGACCCAGTACTTC
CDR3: CASSARDSRETQYF

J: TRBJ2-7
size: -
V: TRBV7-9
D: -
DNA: TGTGCCAGCAGCTGGCAGGCGTCCTACGAGCAGTACTTC
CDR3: CASSWQASYEQYF

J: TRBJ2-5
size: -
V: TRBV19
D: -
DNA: TGTGCCAGTAGTTCCGGGACTCTAGAGACCCAGTACTTC
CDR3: CASSSGTLETQYF

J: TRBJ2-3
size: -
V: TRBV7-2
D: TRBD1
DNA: TGTGCCAGCTCTAAAGACGGGACAGGGAGATCAGATACGCAGTATTTT
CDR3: CASSKDGTGRSDTQYF

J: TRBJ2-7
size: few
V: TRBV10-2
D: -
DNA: TGCGCCAGCAGGGAACTAGGCTTATGGTACGAGCAGTACTTC
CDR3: CASRELGLWYEQYF

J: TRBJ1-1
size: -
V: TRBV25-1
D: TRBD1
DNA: TGTGCCAGCAGCGACAGGGGTGGGAACACTGAAGCTTTCTTT
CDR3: CASSDRGGNTEAFF

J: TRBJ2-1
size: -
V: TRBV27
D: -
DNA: TGTGCCAGCAGTCTCCGGGCGACGTGGAATGAGCAGTTCTTC
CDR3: CASSLRATWNEQFF

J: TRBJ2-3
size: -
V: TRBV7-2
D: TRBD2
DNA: TGTGCCAGCTTTCTAGCGGGGGGGCAGTATTTT
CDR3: CASFLAGGQYF

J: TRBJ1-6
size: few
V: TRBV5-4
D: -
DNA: TGTGCCAGCAGCTTGGGGGCTAATTCACCCCTCCACTTT
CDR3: CASSLGANSPLHF

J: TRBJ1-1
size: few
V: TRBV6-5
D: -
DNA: TGTGCCAGCATCGTTAGGGGAGGCACTGAAGCTTTCTTT
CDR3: CASIVRGGTEAFF

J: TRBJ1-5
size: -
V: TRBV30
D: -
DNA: TGTGCCTGGTGTAGAAATGGAGGGATCAATCAGCCCCAGCATTTT
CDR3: CAWCRNGGINQPQHF

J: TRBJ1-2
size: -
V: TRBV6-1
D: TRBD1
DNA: TGTGCCAGCAGTGAGGGGGGACAGAACTATGGCTACACCTTC
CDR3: CASSEGGQNYGYTF

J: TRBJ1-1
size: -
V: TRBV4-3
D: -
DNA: TGCGCCAGCAGCCAAGATGGGCGAGGTGAAGCTTTCTTT
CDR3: CASSQDGRGEAFF

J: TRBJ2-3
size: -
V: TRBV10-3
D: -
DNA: TGTGCCGCGTATCCGGGGGGCGCGAATACGCAGTATTTT
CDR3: CAAYPGGANTQYF

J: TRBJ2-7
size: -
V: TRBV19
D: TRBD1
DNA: TGTGCCAGTAGCCGCGGACAGGGGGGACCCTACGAGCAGTACTTC
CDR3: CASSRGQGGPYEQYF

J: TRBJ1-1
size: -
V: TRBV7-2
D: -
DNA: TGTGCCAGCAGCTTAGCGCAGCGGGTTGGGGGTATGAACACTGAAGCTTTCTTT
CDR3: CASSLAQRVGGMNTEAFF

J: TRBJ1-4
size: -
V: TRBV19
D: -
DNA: TGTGCCAGTAAGGGGCCCTGGACAGCTAGAAGTGCAACTAATGAAAAACTGTTTTTT
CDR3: CASKGPWTARSATNEKLFF

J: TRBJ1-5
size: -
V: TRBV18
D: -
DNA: TGTGCCAGCTCACCACGAGCAGGTTTAGATCAGCCCCAGCATTTT
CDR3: CASSPRAGLDQPQHF

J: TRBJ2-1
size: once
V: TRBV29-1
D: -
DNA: TGCAGCGTTGAGGTTAGTCTTTATAGCAATGAGCAGTTCTTC
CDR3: CSVEVSLYSNEQFF

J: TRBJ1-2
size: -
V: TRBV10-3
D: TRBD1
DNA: TGTGCCATCAGTCTCTACCAGGGGGCGAACTATGGCTACACCTTC
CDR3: CAISLYQGANYGYTF

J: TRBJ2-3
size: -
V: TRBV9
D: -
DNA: TGTGCCAGCAGCGTAGTTTCGACTAGCACAGATACGCAGTATTTT
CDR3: CASSVVSTSTDTQYF

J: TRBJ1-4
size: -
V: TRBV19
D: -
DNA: TGTGCCAGTAGAGTAACAGGGTTGAATGAAAAACTGTTTTTT
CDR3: CASRVTGLNEKLFF

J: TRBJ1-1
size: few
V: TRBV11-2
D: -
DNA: TGTGCCAGCAGCTTGGGCGCTTATTACGAAGCTTTCTTT
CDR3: CASSLGAYYEAFF

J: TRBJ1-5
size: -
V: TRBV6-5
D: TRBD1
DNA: TGTGCCGGCGGGACAGGCGTCCAAAATCAGCCCCAGCATTTT
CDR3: CAGGTGVQNQPQHF

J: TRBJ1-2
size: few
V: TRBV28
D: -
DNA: TGTGCCAGCAGCCTCACGGCCGGCTATGGCTACACCTTC
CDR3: CASSLTAGYGYTF

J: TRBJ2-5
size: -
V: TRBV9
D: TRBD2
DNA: TGTGCCAGCAGCGTACGACTAGCGGGGAAGGAGACCCAGTACTTC
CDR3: CASSVRLAGKETQYF

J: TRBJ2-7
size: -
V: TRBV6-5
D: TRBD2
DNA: TGTGCCAGCAGTTACTCGGCGGGGGGGCCTTACGAGCAGTACTTC
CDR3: CASSYSAGGPYEQYF

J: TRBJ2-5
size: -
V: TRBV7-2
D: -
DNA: TGTGCCAGCAGCTTAGGGTGGGGCCAAGAGACCCAGTACTTC
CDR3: CASSLGWGQETQYF

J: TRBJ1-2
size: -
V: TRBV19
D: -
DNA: TGTGCCAGTATCCCTGGGCAGCCGCCCTATGGCTACACCTTC
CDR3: CASIPGQPPYGYTF

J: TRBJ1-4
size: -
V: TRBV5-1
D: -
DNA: TGCGCCAGCAGCTTGGGAGGGCCCCCAACTAATGAAAAACTGTTTTTT
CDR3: CASSLGGPPTNEKLFF

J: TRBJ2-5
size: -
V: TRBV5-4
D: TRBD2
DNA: TGTGCCAGCAGCTCGGGACTAGCGGAGAACTCCCAAGAGACCCAGTACTTC
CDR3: CASSSGLAENSQETQYF

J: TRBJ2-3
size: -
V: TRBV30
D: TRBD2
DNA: TGTGCCTGGAGTGGCCCTAGCGGGGGCTCCACAGATACGCAGTATTTT
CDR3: CAWSGPSGGSTDTQYF

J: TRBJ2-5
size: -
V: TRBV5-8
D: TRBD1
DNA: TGTGCCAGCAGCTTGGGCTCCGGGACAGGGATGAGGGACTTGTACTTC
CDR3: CASSLGSGTGMRDLYF

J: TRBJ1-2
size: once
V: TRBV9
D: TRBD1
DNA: TGTGCCAGCAGCGTAGCCCCTTTGGACAGGGACTATGGCTACACCTTC
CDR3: CASSVAPLDRDYGYTF

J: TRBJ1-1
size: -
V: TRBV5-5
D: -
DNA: TGTGCCAGCAGCTTGGGAGGGAACACTGAAGCTTTCTTT
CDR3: CASSLGGNTEAFF

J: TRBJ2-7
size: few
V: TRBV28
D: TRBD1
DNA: TGTGCCAGCAGCTCACGGGACAGGGGAACCTACGAGCAGTACTTC
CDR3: CASSSRDRGTYEQYF

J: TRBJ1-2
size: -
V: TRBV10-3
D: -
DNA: TGTGCCATCAGTGAGGGGTCTGGTCGTGGCTACACCTTC
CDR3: CAISEGSGRGYTF

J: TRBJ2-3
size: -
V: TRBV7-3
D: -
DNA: TGTGCCAGCAGCTTATCAGCCGGTGTACGCACAGATACGCAGTATTTT
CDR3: CASSLSAGVRTDTQYF

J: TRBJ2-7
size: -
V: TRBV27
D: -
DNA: TGTGCCAGCAGTTTTGGGACTCTAGGGGGGAAGTACGAGCAGTACTTC
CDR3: CASSFGTLGGKYEQYF